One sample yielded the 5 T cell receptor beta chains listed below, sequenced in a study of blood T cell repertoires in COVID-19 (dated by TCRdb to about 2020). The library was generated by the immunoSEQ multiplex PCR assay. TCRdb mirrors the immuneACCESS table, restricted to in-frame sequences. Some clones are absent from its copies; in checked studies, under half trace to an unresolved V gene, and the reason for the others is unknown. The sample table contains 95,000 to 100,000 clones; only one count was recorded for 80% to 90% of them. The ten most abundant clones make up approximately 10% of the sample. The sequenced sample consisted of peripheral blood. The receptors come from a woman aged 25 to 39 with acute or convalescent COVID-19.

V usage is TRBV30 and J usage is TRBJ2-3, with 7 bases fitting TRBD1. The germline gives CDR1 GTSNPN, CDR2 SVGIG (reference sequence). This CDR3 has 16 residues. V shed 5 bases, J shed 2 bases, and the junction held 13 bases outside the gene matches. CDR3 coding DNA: TGTGCCTGGGCTCCCGGGACAGCCTTCTCCACAGATACGCAGTATTTT. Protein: CAWAPGTAFSTDTQYF.

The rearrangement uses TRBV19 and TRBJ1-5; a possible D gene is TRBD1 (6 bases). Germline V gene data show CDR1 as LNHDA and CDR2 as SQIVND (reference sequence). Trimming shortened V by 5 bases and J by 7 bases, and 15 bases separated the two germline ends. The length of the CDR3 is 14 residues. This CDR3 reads CASSFQGSGQPQHF. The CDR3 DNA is TGTGCCAGTAGTTTTCAGGGGTCAGGGCAGCCCCAGCATTTT.

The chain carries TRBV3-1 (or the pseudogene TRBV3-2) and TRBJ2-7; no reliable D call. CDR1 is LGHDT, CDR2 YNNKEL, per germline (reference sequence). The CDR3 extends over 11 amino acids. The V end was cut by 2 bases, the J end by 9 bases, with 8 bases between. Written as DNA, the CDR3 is TGTGCCAGCAGCCAACAGACTCGGCAGTACTTC. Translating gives CASSQQTRQYF.

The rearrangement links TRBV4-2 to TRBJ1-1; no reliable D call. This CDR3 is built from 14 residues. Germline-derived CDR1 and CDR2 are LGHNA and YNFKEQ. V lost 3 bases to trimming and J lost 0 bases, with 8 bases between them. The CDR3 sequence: CASSQENLNTEAFF. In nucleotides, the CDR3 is TGTGCCAGCAGCCAGGAGAACCTGAACACTGAAGCTTTCTTT.

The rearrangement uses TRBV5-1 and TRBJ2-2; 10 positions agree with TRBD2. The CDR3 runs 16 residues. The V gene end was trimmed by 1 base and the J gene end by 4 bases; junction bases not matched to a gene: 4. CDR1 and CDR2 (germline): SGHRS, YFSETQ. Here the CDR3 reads CASSLPGLASTGELFF. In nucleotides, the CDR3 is TGCGCCAGCAGCTTGCCGGGACTAGCGAGCACCGGGGAGCTGTTTTTT.